The clone carrying this TCR beta chain was detected once. CDR1 is MNHNY, CDR2 SVGAGI, per germline (reference sequence). CDR3 length equals 16 residues. V shed 2 bases and J 6 bases; nucleotides not matched to a gene: 10. Sequencing used immunoSEQ multiplex PCR; TCRdb keeps in-frame clones, though not all of them. The sample yields some 40,000 clones, roughly 90% seen once. The data are from a study of T cell changes during pregnancy in multiple sclerosis. Sequencing was performed on peripheral blood, taken in the second trimester of pregnancy. The receptor's source is a female donor in good health, enrolled as a control in a pregnancy study. This chain links TRBV6-6 with TRBJ1-2; 9 bases are a match to TRBD1. CDR3 sequence (DNA): TGTGCCAGCAGTTACCGGGACAGGGACGATCGGAATGGCTACACCTTC. This translates into CASSYRDRDDRNGYTF.